This entry concerns a single T cell receptor beta chain. No antigen is known for it. The CDR3 goes from the cysteine to the phenylalanine over 14 residues. The protein alone is recorded here. The germline V gene gives CDR1 as MNHNS and CDR2 as SASEGT. From each donor, an approximately 2.7 ml peripheral blood sample was collected into PAXgene tubes and kept at -80 degrees C. Without any T cell sorting, total RNA was extracted from whole blood using the PAXgene blood miRNA kit on an automated QIAcube. Peripheral blood from monozygotic twin pairs who were concordant or discordant for inflammatory bowel disease underwent deep TCRalpha and TCRbeta repertoire profiling using unique molecular barcoding. For every twin pair, smoking habits were documented, and each individual was categorised as a current, former or never smoker. The sample originates from a study of monozygotic twins with inflammatory bowel disease (dated by TCRdb to 2018 to 2020). About the full investigation: The full study comprised about 28 monozygotic twin pairs: nine German pairs (four IBD-concordant, five IBD-discordant) and 19 IBD-discordant Danish pairs. Each individual had, on average, about 151 000 unique TCRalpha sequences and 181 000 unique TCRbeta sequences available for analysis. The search for disease-associated traits relied mainly on comparing IBD patients with their genetically identical healthy co-twins within discordant pairs. What the work shows at the level of the full study, not this receptor alone: IBD patients shared fewer clonotypes with other individuals than healthy twins did, most markedly in patients showing signs of disease activity. Repertoire similarity did not differ between concordant and discordant twins, which could be due to limited statistical power. TCRbeta repertoire diversity, by inverse Simpson index, was decreased in IBD patients compared with their healthy co-twins. Differing immunosuppressive treatments among patients may have added background noise and inter-individual variability to the repertoires. No single strong signal or clonotype linked to IBD turned up in the results, so the idea that one exists was not supported. The analysis was unable to tell different T cell subtypes apart.

Library construction relied on 5' RACE. The input for every TCR library was 3,500 to 4,500 ng of total RNA. For each sample, cDNA was synthesized in eight separate reactions using SMARTScribe reverse transcriptase. Unique molecular identifiers containing a 6-nucleotide sample barcode were introduced through template switching during cDNA synthesis. TCRalpha and TCRbeta cDNA was amplified in two nested PCRs of approximately 16 and 10 cycles, and bead purification was carried out after each PCR. Before amplification, the cDNA was treated with uracil DNA-glycosylase and purified using the QIAquick PCR purification kit. The second PCR added Illumina TruSeq-compatible adapters along with sample-specific barcodes. TapeStation and Qubit were used to check library quality and concentration, and 4.5 to 5 ng of each library was pooled. The pooled libraries were sequenced with 2 x 100 bp reads and custom sequencing primers on an Illumina HiSeq2500 single-index Rapid Run. In the authors' own workflow: PCR and sequencing errors were corrected by UMI-based consensus assembly using MiGEC version 1.2.6. MiXCR version 2.1.1 was used to carry out V(D)J alignment, clonotype assembly and CDR3 extraction. Gene usage, clonotype sharing and MAIT/NKT TCR abundance were normalised by analysing the top 1000, 10 000 and 20 000 clonotypes per sample. After downsampling to 27 000 UMIs, diversity was calculated as the inverse Simpson index using the vegan R package. Statistical testing used paired Mann-Whitney U tests on the discordant twin pairs and applied Benjamini-Hochberg correction for multiple testing. Through TCRdb reprocessing, the reads give one entry per CDR3 protein sequence; DNA is omitted. TCRdb's processing, not the authors', yielded these V and J calls. The table kept for this sample lists about 85,000 distinct CDR3 sequences. Approximately 7% of the sample lies in the top ten.

The receptor was derived from a human donor with ulcerative colitis or Crohn's disease, or a healthy co-twin of an affected twin (not recorded which). The chain joins TRBV6-1 to TRBJ1-2. Sequencing used blood. CDR3 reads: CASSLNRRGYGYTF.